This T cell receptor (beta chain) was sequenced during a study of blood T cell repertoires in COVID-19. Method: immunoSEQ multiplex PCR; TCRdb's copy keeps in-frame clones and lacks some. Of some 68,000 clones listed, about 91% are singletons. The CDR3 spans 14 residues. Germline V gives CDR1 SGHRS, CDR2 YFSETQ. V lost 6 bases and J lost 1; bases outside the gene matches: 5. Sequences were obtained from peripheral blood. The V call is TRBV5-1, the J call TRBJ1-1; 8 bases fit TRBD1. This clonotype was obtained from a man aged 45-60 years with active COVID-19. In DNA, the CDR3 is TGCGCCAGCATGCAAGGACAGGGGAACACTGAAGCTTTCTTT. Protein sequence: CASMQGQGNTEAFF.